This T cell receptor (beta chain) was sequenced for a study of Ad26.COV2.S vaccination and SARS-CoV-2 variants. On the study more broadly: Ad26.COV2.S shots went into the muscle once or twice, 56 days apart. Study conclusions and caveats: CD8+ and CD4+ T cells specific for spike reportedly responded with substantial breadth after vaccination.

The table came from immunoSEQ multiplex PCR; TCRdb's copy has only in-frame clones and leaves some out. The sample shows fewer than 400,000 clones, around four fifths of them seen only once. About this clone: The antigen is undetermined.

Treatment noted: about 20 received Ad26.COV2.S at low or high dose, single or two shots; about 5 received placebo; per-sample allocation not given. Each sample was drawn 63 days after the first injection (of vaccine or placebo). The donor's status was that of an adult aged 18-55 years in Boston. Built on an Ad26 vector, the vaccine expressed Wuhan-strain SARS-CoV-2 spike. The ends were cut back, 0 bases at V and 1 base at J, with 9 bases in the middle. Per germline, CDR1 MGHRA and CDR2 YSYEKL. This CDR3 has 15 amino acids. This receptor was identified in a person between 18 and 60 years old who received the Ad26.COV2.S COVID-19 vaccine or a placebo. The rearrangement uses TRBV4-1 and TRBJ1-1, with no clear D. The sample in question was peripheral blood, obtained in a trial of Ad26.COV2.S vaccine versus placebo. CDR3 region: CASSQEIKANTEAFF. The CDR3 nucleotides read TGCGCCAGCAGCCAAGAGATTAAGGCGAACACTGAAGCTTTCTTT.